These 11 T cell receptor beta chains were sequenced from one sample in a study of prognosis after radiotherapy for stage I lung cancer. Amplification of TCR beta CDR3 from genomic DNA used two-round multiplex PCR. The first round of PCR was done with primers that matched each TRBV and TRBJ gene. TCRdb processed the multiplex PCR reads anew with MiXCR; each CDR3 protein has one entry. The sample consists of around 30,000 distinct CDR3 sequences, under 40% of them appearing once. This specimen was PBMCs, taken before or after stereotactic body radiation therapy (not recorded which). These receptors were taken from a donor older than 45 with non-small cell lung cancer.

This chain links TRBV11-2 with TRBJ1-3, with unresolved D. Trimming removed 5 bases at V and 0 bases at J, with 14 bases between. From germline, CDR1 is SGHAT and CDR2 FQNNGV. CDR3 size: 16 residues. In nucleotides, the CDR3 is TGTGCCAGCAGCAGAGACGGACTGTCCTCTGGAAACACCATATATTTT. This gives the protein CASSRDGLSSGNTIYF.

In its sample, this clonotype was seen many times. This rearrangement joins TRBV12-3 or TRBV12-4 to TRBJ2-3; the match to TRBD2 covers 12 bases. CDR3 length equals 15 residues. V lost 2 bases to trimming and J lost 6 bases; unmatched junction nucleotides: 3. The CDR3 is CASSLSLAGGDTQYF. CDR3 sequence (DNA): TGTGCCAGCAGTTTATCTCTAGCGGGGGGGGATACGCAGTATTTT.

Only a few counts were recorded for this clonotype. A much bigger clone sits one base away, suggesting this may be a read error. The chain is built from TRBV4-1 and TRBJ2-7; possible D gene TRBD1, 5 bases. The CDR3 spans 15 residues. Trimming took off 4 bases at V and 0 bases at J, with 13 bases between the two ends. Germline V gene sequence: CDR1 MGHRA, CDR2 YSYEKL. The CDR3: CASSLLLTVSYEQYF. Written as DNA, the CDR3 is TGCGCCAGCAGCCTCCTCTTGACAGTCTCCTACGAGCAGTACTTC.

There are many counts of this clonotype. This chain links TRBV12-3 or TRBV12-4 with TRBJ2-5; D remains unclear. Between the trimmed V and J ends, which lost 2 bases and 2 bases, there was a span of 9 bases. The CDR3 totals 14 residues. DNA for the CDR3: TGTGCCAGCAGTTTATATCCCAGGCAAGAGACCCAGTACTTC. Residues: CASSLYPRQETQYF.

This clonotype came up many times. The V and J genes are TRBV30 and TRBJ1-1; the D gene is possibly TRBD1 (5 bases). V shed 3 bases and J shed 4 bases, with 18 bases lying between them. From germline, CDR1 is GTSNPN and CDR2 SVGIG (reference sequence). This CDR3 has 15 residues. The CDR3 is CAWRTNGGGGTEAFF. The CDR3 nucleotides read TGTGCCTGGAGGACGAACGGCGGGGGGGGCACTGAAGCTTTCTTT.

This clonotype came up many times. The chain is built from TRBV6-1 and TRBJ1-3, with D perhaps TRBD1 (5 bases). CDR1 is MNHNS and CDR2 is SASEGT in the germline V gene. There are 16 residues in the CDR3. V was trimmed by 3 bases and J by 4 bases, leaving 16 bases between them. CDR3 protein: CASSDPRGIAGNTIYF. The CDR3 DNA is TGTGCCAGCAGTGATCCCCGGGGGATAGCGGGAAACACCATATATTTT.

This clonotype was recorded at least ten times. The V and J genes are TRBV19 and TRBJ2-3; 8 nucleotides align to TRBD2. The CDR3 has 13 amino acids. Per the germline V gene, CDR1 is LNHDA and CDR2 is SQIVND (reference sequence). Unmatched junction bases numbered 2, after V lost 7 bases and J lost 2 bases. The CDR3 DNA reads as TGTGCCAGTAATAGCGGGGCCACAGATACGCAGTATTTT. It is translated as CASNSGATDTQYF. The complete variable domain, with remaining parts taken from reference TRBV19 and TRBJ2-3, reads DGGITQSPKYLFRKEGQNVTLSCEQNLNHDAMYWYRQDPGQGLRLIYYSQIVNDFQKGDIAEGYSVSREKKESFPLTVTSAQKNPTAFYLCASNSGATDTQYFGPGTRLTVL.

This clonotype has at least ten counts. The rearrangement joins TRBV20-1 to TRBJ2-2; no definite D call. The CDR3 sequence is 13 residues long. Germline CDR1 DFQATT, CDR2 SNEGSKA (reference sequence). Trimming cost V 6 bases and J 0 bases, with 8 bases left between them. CDR3 DNA: TGCAGTGCCATGACCACGAACACCGGGGAGCTGTTTTTT. Its protein is CSAMTTNTGELFF.

Points on this clonotype: One junction end disagrees with the germline gene, perhaps due to a read error. The chain joins TRBV11-2 to TRBJ2-6; 8 bases are a match to TRBD1. The CDR3 sequence is 16 residues long. The germline V gene has CDR1 SGHAT and CDR2 FQNNGV. The chain's CDR3 is CASIVTGATGANVPTF. CDR3 coding DNA: TGTGCCAGCATCGTGACAGGGGCAACTGGGGCCAACGTCCCGACTTTC.

Judged by abundance, this clonotype is medium-sized (0.01 to 0.1%). The chain joins TRBV20-1 to TRBJ2-3; 8 nucleotides agree with TRBD1. Trimming at V came to 7 bases and at J to 6 bases, leaving 9 bases not matched to a gene. Germline assignment: CDR1 DFQATT and CDR2 SNEGSKA (reference sequence). The CDR3 is 13 amino acids. CDR3 bases: TGCAGTGGACGGGCAGGGGGCTTTGATACGCAGTATTTT. Translating gives CSGRAGGFDTQYF.

Turning to this clonotype: This may be a read error: a much more frequent sequence differs by one nucleotide. This chain joins TRBV6-2 or TRBV6-3 and TRBJ1-1; 12 nucleotides align to TRBD1. Germline V gene lookup returns CDR1 MNHEY and CDR2 SVGEGT. The CDR3 runs 15 residues. The ends lost 10 bases at V and 4 bases at J; junction bases unmatched: 10. The CDR3 nucleotides are TGTGCCAACAAAGGGACAGGGGGCCTGGGCACTGAAGCTTTCTTT. It specifies CANKGTGGLGTEAFF.